Following are 6 T cell receptor beta chains from one sample sequenced in a study of T cell responses to AZD1222 COVID-19 vaccine. The table came from immunoSEQ multiplex PCR; TCRdb's copy has only in-frame clones and leaves some out. The sample lists around 130,000 clones, around 90% seen once, with around 1.6% in the top ten. The material sequenced was peripheral blood, taken on day 0 of AZD1222 vaccination. The source is an adult in good health.

This chain connects TRBV4-1 to TRBJ2-2; 8 positions match TRBD1. This CDR3 is 17 amino acids long. CDR1 and CDR2 from the germline V gene are MGHRA and YSYEKL. V lost 1 base to trimming and J lost 7 bases; unmatched junction nucleotides: 11. CDR3: CASSQVATGERGGELFF. Written as DNA, the CDR3 is TGCGCCAGCAGCCAAGTGGCGACAGGGGAAAGAGGCGGGGAGCTGTTTTTT.

The V and J genes are TRBV19 and TRBJ2-7, with 7 bases fitting TRBD1. V trimming: 4 bases; J trimming: 2 bases; junction bases outside the gene matches: 5. Germline V gives CDR1 LNHDA, CDR2 SQIVND (reference sequence). The CDR3 extends over 14 amino acids. CDR3 loop: CASSTDRDPYEQYF. For the CDR3, the DNA is TGTGCCAGTAGTACCGACAGGGACCCCTACGAGCAGTACTTC.

V gene TRBV11-2 combines with J gene TRBJ2-5; 7 positions agree with TRBD1. CDR1 is SGHAT and CDR2 is FQNNGV in the germline V gene. CDR3 length equals 16 residues. Losses at the gene ends were 5 bases for V and 4 bases for J; bases not matched to a gene: 13. CDR3 residues: CASSTPARGIPETQYF. The CDR3 DNA reads TGTGCCAGCAGCACTCCGGCCAGGGGGATCCCAGAGACCCAGTACTTC.

V usage is TRBV7-8 and J usage is TRBJ1-2; 8 positions match TRBD1. This CDR3 spans 15 amino acids. Germline V CDR1 and CDR2: SGHVS, FQNEAQ. With V trimmed by 5 bases and J by 5 bases, 10 bases remained unmatched. In DNA, the CDR3 is TGTGCCAGCAGCCCAGGGGGCGCGGGTGGATATGGCTACACCTTC. This translates into CASSPGGAGGYGYTF.

This chain links TRBV6-1 with TRBJ2-3; the D is unclear. The germline V gene encodes CDR1 MNHNS and CDR2 SASEGT. The CDR3 extends over 17 amino acids. Trimming removed 2 bases at V and 0 bases at J, with 15 bases between. In DNA form, the CDR3 reads TGTGCCAGCAGTGAACGGTCGACCGGAATTAGCACAGATACGCAGTATTTT. Translation gives CASSERSTGISTDTQYF.

The chain recombines TRBV27 with TRBJ1-4; D possibly corresponds to TRBD1 (5 bases). Trimming took off 4 bases at V and 7 bases at J, with 16 bases between the two ends. Looked up from germline, CDR1 is MNHEY and CDR2 is SMNVEV (reference sequence). The CDR3 consists of 15 residues. The CDR3 here is CASSSSRAGFEKLFF. The CDR3 DNA reads TGTGCCAGCAGTTCCAGTAGGGCAGGGTTTGAAAAACTGTTTTTT.